This T cell receptor beta chain came from a study of blood T cell repertoires in COVID-19. Study overall: Acute-phase and convalescent COVID-19 samples originated in the United States, Italy and Spain.

Only a few counts were recorded for this clone. Germline CDR1 reads LNHDA; CDR2 reads SQIVND (reference sequence). The V end lost 5 bases, the J end lost 4 bases, and 14 bases lay between the germline ends. CDR3 length: 15 residues. Some clones are missing from TCRdb's copy, which holds only in-frame ones; the method was immunoSEQ multiplex PCR. This repertoire shows some 220,000 clones, approximately 83% found once; its top ten account for approximately 5.7%. The V call is TRBV19, the J call TRBJ2-2, with D possibly matching TRBD1 (6 bases). The sequenced material came from peripheral blood. This TCR came from a human donor in a cohort sampled during active COVID-19. In DNA form, the CDR3 reads TGTGCCAGTAGTCCCCGGACAGCACCCACCGGGGAGCTGTTTTTT. Translating gives CASSPRTAPTGELFF.